Listed here are 24 T cell receptor beta chains from one sample, sequenced in a study of OX40 agonist ivuxolimab in advanced cancers. The table came from immunoSEQ multiplex PCR; TCRdb's copy has only in-frame clones and leaves some out. The sample consists of roughly 76,000 clones, approximately 86% of them appearing once. The sequences come from CD4+ or CD8+ T cells sorted from blood, collected in a trial of the OX40 agonist ivuxolimab. The receptors here all came from an adult with an advanced solid tumor such as melanoma, head and neck, liver or kidney cancer.

This chain uses TRBV11-2 with TRBJ2-1, with D unclear. The CDR3 extends over 14 amino acids. Looked up from germline, CDR1 is SGHAT and CDR2 is FQNNGV. V lost 0 bases to trimming and J lost 3 bases, with 6 bases between them. DNA of the CDR3: TGTGCCAGCAGCTTAGATGGGGACTACAATGAGCAGTTCTTC. Translated: CASSLDGDYNEQFF.

Points on this clone: The junction and the germline gene differ at one end; a read error may be behind it. The gene calls are TRBV19 and TRBJ2-7; TRBD2 agrees at 9 bases. The CDR3 extends over 14 amino acids. Germline V gene lookup returns CDR1 LNHDA and CDR2 SQIVND (reference sequence). The CDR3 is CASRIAGASYEQYF. The CDR3, as DNA: TGTGCCAGTAGAATAGCGGGAGCTAGCTACGAGCAGTACTTC.

This chain uses TRBV19 with TRBJ2-3; a weak D match, TRBD2 (5 bases). This CDR3 spans 16 amino acids. Trimming stripped 4 bases from V and 0 bases from J, with 14 bases between. Germline V gene data show CDR1 as LNHDA and CDR2 as SQIVND (reference sequence). The CDR3 protein is CASSRPGERSTDTQYF. CDR3 nucleotides: TGTGCCAGTAGTAGACCCGGGGAGCGTAGCACAGATACGCAGTATTTT.

The chain recombines TRBV5-1 with TRBJ1-2, with 7 nucleotides matching TRBD1. This CDR3 has 16 amino acids. After removal of 4 bases from V and 6 bases from J, the junction contained 15 bases not matched to a gene. Germline values: CDR1 SGHRS, CDR2 YFSETQ. The CDR3 DNA is TGCGCCAGCAGCCCCTCGGGGCCGGGACAGAGGCATGGCTACACCTTC. Its protein is CASSPSGPGQRHGYTF.

In its sample, this clone was seen a few times. V and J are TRBV27 and TRBJ2-4; D may be TRBD2 (6 bases). V lost 6 bases and J lost 2, with 14 bases in between. The V gene's germline CDR1 is MNHEY and CDR2 SMNVEV (reference sequence). The CDR3 runs to 15 residues. The CDR3, as DNA: TGTGCCAGCAGAAGTCAAGGGAGGACCAAAAACATTCAGTACTTC. Protein sequence: CASRSQGRTKNIQYF.

This clone turned up a few times. The gene calls are TRBV19 and TRBJ1-6; a weak D match, TRBD1 (6 bases). This CDR3 contains 14 residues. With 7 bases removed from V and 2 bases from J, the gap between germline ends came to 9 bases. Germline V gene lookup returns CDR1 LNHDA and CDR2 SQIVND (reference sequence). DNA for the CDR3: TGTGCCAGTAAACAGGGCACCTATAATTCACCCCTCCACTTT. This gives the protein CASKQGTYNSPLHF.

The J gene is TRBJ1-3, the V gene TRBV4-1, with D unresolved. This CDR3 region has 11 residues. Germline V gene lookup returns CDR1 MGHRA and CDR2 YSYEKL. The germline V and J ends were trimmed by 1 base and 10 bases, with 5 bases remaining between them. The CDR3: CASSQAATIYF. The CDR3 DNA is TGCGCCAGCAGCCAAGCCGCGACCATATATTTT.

The chain recombines TRBV7-6 with TRBJ2-3; no clear D gene. V gave up 5 bases and J gave up 2 bases, with 14 bases separating them. Germline lookup yields CDR1 SGHVS and CDR2 FNYEAQ. CDR3 size: 15 residues. CDR3 sequence reads: CASSKLGSPTDTQYF. The CDR3, as DNA: TGTGCCAGCAGCAAATTGGGCTCCCCCACAGATACGCAGTATTTT.

This sequence joins TRBV29-1 and TRBJ2-3; 9 nucleotides align to TRBD2. This CDR3 region has 20 residues. V lost 1 base, J lost 3 bases, and 20 bases stayed unmatched. CDR1 SQVTM and CDR2 ANQGSEA come from the germline V gene. CDR3 nucleotides: TGCAGCGTTGAAGGCGGCGGGAACCTTCCGGCGGGGGGGTCGACAGATACGCAGTATTTT. Translated: CSVEGGGNLPAGGSTDTQYF.

V usage is TRBV5-4 and J usage is TRBJ2-1; 11 bases are shared with TRBD1. There are 14 residues in the CDR3. Germline loops: CDR1 SGHNT, CDR2 YYREEE (reference sequence). V dropped 4 bases and J dropped 7; count of bases not matched to a gene: 4. The CDR3 DNA reads as TGTGCCAGCAGCCACCGGGACAGGGGGAATGAGCAGTTCTTC. Amino acids: CASSHRDRGNEQFF.

This clone was found a few times. The rearrangement links TRBV28 to TRBJ1-5; D uncertain. V lost 2 bases, J lost 7 bases, and 6 bases lay in between. Per germline, CDR1 MDHEN and CDR2 SYDVKM. The CDR3 consists of 12 residues. The CDR3 reads CASSLLAQPQHF. The CDR3 DNA is TGTGCCAGCAGTTTACTGGCCCAGCCCCAGCATTTT.

The gene calls are TRBV10-2 and TRBJ2-2; perhaps TRBD2 as D (6 bases). There are 13 residues in the CDR3. V was shortened by 11 bases and J by 5 bases, with 15 bases between the two germline ends. In germline, CDR1 is WSHSY, CDR2 SAAADI. CDR3 coding DNA: TGCGCCGGGCGGGGTTCGTCTACCGGGGAGCTGTTTTTT. This codes for CAGRGSSTGELFF.

The DNA for the CDR3 is TGTGCCAGCAGTGAGTCTCTGGGATCCAACTATGGCTACACCTTC. It encodes CASSESLGSNYGYTF. This chain links TRBV6-4 with TRBJ1-2; D ambiguous. The CDR3 is made up of 15 amino acids. With 3 bases removed from V and 2 bases from J, the gap between germline ends came to 13 bases. In germline, CDR1 is MRHNA, CDR2 SNTAGT.

The J gene is TRBJ1-6, the V gene TRBV19; unclear D gene. This CDR3 has 15 amino acids. The V end was cut by 7 bases, the J end by 0 bases, with 10 bases between. Germline CDR1 and CDR2: LNHDA and SQIVND (reference sequence). This CDR3 reads CASIGQSSYNSPLHF. In DNA, the CDR3 is TGTGCCAGTATCGGGCAGAGCTCCTATAATTCACCCCTCCACTTT. The whole variable domain, remainder taken from reference TRBV19 and TRBJ1-6, is DGGITQSPKYLFRKEGQNVTLSCEQNLNHDAMYWYRQDPGQGLRLIYYSQIVNDFQKGDIAEGYSVSREKKESFPLTVTSAQKNPTAFYLCASIGQSSYNSPLHFGNGTRLTVT.

This rearrangement joins TRBV6-6 to TRBJ1-2; D remains unclear. Trimming left V 7 bases short and J 4 bases short, with 16 bases between. The CDR3 loop spans 14 amino acids. Germline V gene lookup returns CDR1 MNHNY and CDR2 SVGAGI (reference sequence). CDR3 nucleotides: TGTGCCAGCACCTACGGTGGACTGATCTATGGCTACACCTTC. This translates into CASTYGGLIYGYTF.

The chain uses TRBV9 and TRBJ2-1; 11 bases match TRBD2. The germline gives CDR1 SGDLS, CDR2 YYNGEE. Unmatched junction bases numbered 5, after V lost 3 bases and J lost 6 bases. The length of the CDR3 is 15 residues. CDR3 sequence (DNA): TGTGCCAGCAGCGCCTATAGCGGGGGGGCCAATGAGCAGTTCTTC. Encoded protein: CASSAYSGGANEQFF.

The V and J genes are TRBV28 and TRBJ2-5, with D perhaps matching TRBD1 (5 bases). This CDR3 is 16 amino acids long. The V end was cut by 4 bases, the J end by 1 base, with 16 bases between. Germline-derived CDR1 and CDR2 are MDHEN and SYDVKM. The CDR3 sequence: CASSSMGQGGQETQYF. The CDR3 bases are TGTGCCAGCAGTTCCATGGGGCAGGGTGGCCAAGAGACCCAGTACTTC.

Details on this clone: Sequence at one end of the junction differs from germline and may be a read error. The chain has TRBV16 and TRBJ2-6, with 9 bases that match TRBD2. The CDR3 totals 17 residues. CDR1 KGHSY and CDR2 FQNENV come from the germline V gene. For the CDR3, the DNA is TGTGCCAGCGGCCACCTCGCGGGAGGGCGTGGGGCCAACGTCCTGACTTTC. Its translation: CASGHLAGGRGANVLTF. Using reference TRBV16 and TRBJ2-6 for the parts outside the CDR3, the full variable domain is GEEVAQTPKHLVRGEGQKAKLYCAPIKGHSYVFWYQQVLKNEFKFLISFQNENVFDETGMPKERFSAKCLPNSPCSLEIQATKLEDSAVYFCASGHLAGGRGANVLTFGAGSRLTVL.

This clone came up once. This chain links TRBV9 with TRBJ2-5; D is unclear. Trimming took 6 bases from V and 1 from J, leaving 16 bases between them. Germline CDR1 and CDR2: SGDLS and YYNGEE. The CDR3 is made up of 15 amino acids. The CDR3: CASTRSSGFQETQYF. The CDR3 DNA sequence: TGTGCCAGCACGCGATCCAGTGGTTTCCAAGAGACCCAGTACTTC.

The chain combines TRBV11-2 with TRBJ2-7; unclear D gene. V lost 1 base and J 0 bases, leaving 4 bases between the germline ends. The CDR3 runs 13 residues. Germline CDR1 and CDR2: SGHAT and FQNNGV. For the CDR3, the DNA is TGTGCCAGCAGCTTAGCCAACTCCTACGAGCAGTACGTC. Amino acid sequence: CASSLANSYEQYV.

The chain combines TRBV27 with TRBJ2-1; 12 nucleotides match TRBD2. CDR3 length: 17 residues. V was pared by 5 bases and J by 3 bases, with 8 bases of the junction left unmatched. Germline values: CDR1 MNHEY, CDR2 SMNVEV (reference sequence). The CDR3 DNA follows: TGTGCCAGCAGTGTACGGCTAGCGGGGGGGCTCTACAATGAGCAGTTCTTC. It codes for CASSVRLAGGLYNEQFF.

This chain joins TRBV10-3 and TRBJ2-7, with D unclear. Trimming left V 3 bases short and J 6 bases short, with 6 bases between. This CDR3 spans 11 amino acids. CDR1 and CDR2 (germline): ENHRY, SYGVKD. DNA for the CDR3: TGTGCCATCAGTGACTACCCCGAGCAGTACTTC. Translation gives CAISDYPEQYF.

In nucleotides, the CDR3 is TGTGCCAGCAGCTTAAGGGGGTTCACCTACAATGAGCAGTTCTTC. Its protein product is CASSLRGFTYNEQFF. V and J are TRBV11-3 and TRBJ2-1, with TRBD1 as a possible D gene (6 bases). V gave up 2 bases and J gave up 2 bases, with 10 bases separating them. The CDR3 length is 15 residues. CDR1 is SGHNT, CDR2 YENEEA, per germline.

This chain connects TRBV4-1 to TRBJ1-5; 8 bases map to TRBD1. CDR1 is MGHRA and CDR2 is YSYEKL in the germline V gene. The CDR3 is 14 amino acids. Trimming cost V 4 bases and J 11 bases; bases outside gene matches: 10. CDR3 in DNA: TGCGCCAGCAGCCTTGGACAGGGAGGGACGACCCAGCATTTT. Residues: CASSLGQGGTTQHF.